The T cell receptor (beta chain) described here comes from a study of blood T cells in healthy people across ages (dated by TCRdb to the mid-2010s). Concerning the study at large: Template switching captured roughly one uniquely barcoded TCR beta cDNA molecule per two T cells in model experiments. The donors were split into four age groups: young (average about 15 years), middle-aged (roughly 42), aged (roughly 60) and long-lived (approximately 80). Age-related changes in TCR beta repertoire diversity were measured in the study by deep sequencing normalized with unique cDNA molecular identifiers. To avoid experimental bias, donors of different ages were spread randomly across the sequencing lanes. Using the same blood draw, the study looked at two additional independent replicas of 1 million unique cDNA reads for two donors, one aged 18 to 30 and the other aged 80 or older.

The library came from 5' RACE. The reads were generated on an Illumina HiSeq 2500. A second roughly 6 to 11 cycle PCR used a sample-barcoded 5' primer and a J-beta primer mix. A template-switch 5' adaptor carrying 12 random nucleotides introduced a unique molecular identifier onto each TCR beta cDNA molecule. At least 2.5 million CDR3-containing paired-end reads were obtained from each sample. First-strand cDNA was synthesized from all RNA with the Mint cDNA synthesis kit, primed by a TRBC-specific oligonucleotide. After uracil-DNA glycosylase treatment, a first 18-cycle PCR used universal primers M1SS and BC2_uni_R on all cDNA. In the paper's pipeline: For normalization, 1 million high-quality reads, each with a distinct molecular identifier, were randomly selected from each sample. Reads with shared molecular identifiers were discarded instead of being binned into consensus sequences. MiTCR, set to a Q25 quality threshold and the strictest error-elimination algorithm, was used for CDR3 identification, clonotype clustering and error correction. Lower-bound total TCR beta diversity was estimated with a nonparametric unseen species model using Euler transformation. TCRdb reprocessing: public reads trimmed at Q25 with fastp, clones called with MiXCR, in-frame beta chains kept. Each entry is one CDR3 protein sequence, shown with its most common DNA and genes. The V and J calls and clone size are TCRdb's, not the authors'. The sample yields about 680,000 distinct CDR3 sequences; around 49% were counted once. 30% to 40% of the sample goes to the ten largest clones.

The approximately 41 donors, aged roughly 6 to 90 years, were systemically healthy Caucasian individuals from Russia. Around 9.9 milliliters of peripheral blood were collected from each donor into EDTA-treated Vacutainer tubes. Ficoll-Paque density-gradient centrifugation was used to isolate PBMCs, with at least 6 million obtained per sample. Trizol reagent was used to extract total RNA from PBMCs, with at least 6 micrograms per sample. Naive CD45RAhigh/CD27high T cell percentages were measured by flow cytometry on a PBMC aliquot from every donor. This clonotype was picked up a small number of times. It has no known antigen specificity. No clone much larger than this one lies a single base away; base qualities are absent. Results the study describes overall, beyond this receptor: The percentage of naive T cells measured by flow cytometry correlated strongly with observed TCR beta diversity. Compared with the aged group, the long-lived group had more naive CD4+ T cells, fewer expanded clones and increased TCR diversity, a pattern suggesting age selection. As age increased, observed TCR beta diversity per million T cells dropped in a roughly linear way, and a significant reduction was already evident by age around 41. Bulk unsorted PBMC profiling prevented conclusive comparison of naive and antigen-experienced compartments. Because donor CMV infection status was unknown, age-related changes in expanded clonotypes were potentially confounded. Estimates of total diversity based on one million sequenced T cells were regarded as lower bounds and as underestimates.

Here V drops 4 bases and J drops 9 bases, and the junction holds 5 bases not matched to any gene. Counted from cysteine to phenylalanine, this CDR3 has 13 amino acids. Only the CDR3 DNA is retained, 39 bases long and in frame from the first base. For CDR1 and CDR2, the germline V gene lists LGHNA and YSLEER. The rearranged chain carries TRBV4-3 and TRBJ2-1; 8 central bases correspond to TRBD2. The receptor's source is a woman aged 55-75 years in good health. The source material was blood. At the DNA level, the sequence is TGCGCCAGCAGCCCCGGCGGGGGGTCTGAGCAGTTCTTC. Translation gives CASSPGGGSEQFF.